These 14 T cell receptor beta chains were sequenced from one sample in a study of blood T cell repertoires in COVID-19. Clones were read by immunoSEQ multiplex PCR, and TCRdb kept only the in-frame ones, dropping some. This sample has 91,000 or so clones, with roughly 82% found just once. Sample: peripheral blood. The receptors here all came from a man aged 50 or older with active or convalescent COVID-19.

The V gene is TRBV25-1, the J gene TRBJ2-5, with 11 bases fitting TRBD2. Unmatched junction bases numbered 1, after V lost 1 base and J lost 6 bases. CDR1 and CDR2 (germline): MGHDK, SYGVNS. The CDR3 loop spans 14 amino acids. CDR3 bases: TGTGCCAGCAGTGAATCTAGCGGGGGGAAGACCCAGTACTTC. It encodes CASSESSGGKTQYF.

This rearrangement joins TRBV4-2 to TRBJ2-3, with 13 bases lining up with TRBD2. The CDR3 length is 18 residues. The ends lost 0 bases at V and 0 bases at J; junction bases unmatched: 3. Germline CDR1 reads LGHNA; CDR2 reads YNFKEQ. In DNA, the CDR3 is TGTGCCAGCAGCCAAGACCTGACTAGCGGGGGGAGCACAGATACGCAGTATTTT. Amino acids: CASSQDLTSGGSTDTQYF.

V gene TRBV7-2 combines with J gene TRBJ2-7; D unresolved. CDR3 length equals 12 residues. CDR1 and CDR2 from the germline V gene are SGHTA and FQGNSA. Trimming cost V 0 bases and J 7 bases, with 7 bases left between them. CDR3 amino acids: CASSLAPREQYF. CDR3 coding DNA: TGTGCCAGCAGCTTAGCGCCGAGGGAGCAGTACTTC. Supplemented by reference TRBV7-2 and TRBJ2-7, the full variable domain reads GAGVSQSPSNKVTEKGKDVELRCDPISGHTALYWYRQSLGQGLEFLIYFQGNSAPDKSGLPSDRFSAERTGGSVSTLTIQRTQQEDSAVYLCASSLAPREQYFGPGTRLTVT.

The chain employs TRBV9 and TRBJ2-3; perhaps TRBD2 as D (5 bases). V gave up 0 bases and J gave up 5 bases, with 19 bases separating them. The CDR3 extends over 17 amino acids. Germline assignment: CDR1 SGDLS and CDR2 YYNGEE. Here the CDR3 reads CASSVEIATGYGDTQYF. The CDR3 region has the DNA TGTGCCAGCAGCGTAGAAATAGCGACTGGATATGGAGATACGCAGTATTTT.

The genes are TRBV2 and TRBJ2-1; a weak D match, TRBD1 (6 bases). This CDR3 is built from 15 residues. V gave up 2 bases and J gave up 4 bases, with 12 bases separating them. CDR1 and CDR2 (germline): SNHLY, FYNNEI. Here the CDR3 DNA reads TGTGCCAGCAGTGAACAGGGGCGGTCATACAATGAGCAGTTCTTC. Translating gives CASSEQGRSYNEQFF.

The chain joins TRBV7-2 to TRBJ2-3; perhaps TRBD2 as D (7 bases). The CDR3 runs to 14 residues. Germline CDR1 is SGHTA and CDR2 is FQGNSA. V was cut by 3 bases and J by 2 bases, with 9 bases left in between. This CDR3 is CASSFGGHTDTQYF. DNA for the CDR3: TGTGCCAGCAGCTTCGGGGGGCACACAGATACGCAGTATTTT.

The rearrangement links TRBV19 to TRBJ1-1; D remains unclear. The CDR3 length is 16 residues. Germline assignment: CDR1 LNHDA and CDR2 SQIVND (reference sequence). The ends were cut back, 3 bases at V and 2 bases at J, with 16 bases in the middle. The CDR3 DNA reads TGTGCCAGTAGTATCAATATTGGCAGGAAAAACACTGAAGCTTTCTTT. Its translation: CASSINIGRKNTEAFF.

This clone was detected a few times. V gene TRBV20-1 combines with J gene TRBJ1-3, with TRBD1 matching over 7 bases. Germline CDR1 reads DFQATT; CDR2 reads SNEGSKA (reference sequence). The CDR3 length is 11 residues. The CDR3 DNA is TGCTCAGGGGGGTCTGGAAACACCATATATTTT. It translates to CSGGSGNTIYF.

The gene calls are TRBV24-1 and TRBJ1-3, with D possibly being TRBD1 (5 bases). V lost 9 bases to trimming and J lost 11 bases, with 13 bases between them. The CDR3 sequence is 11 residues long. Germline V lookup: CDR1 KGHDR, CDR2 SFDVKD. As DNA, the CDR3 is TGTGCCACCTCGGCCGGAGGGGCCATATATTTT. Translated: CATSAGGAIYF.

This sequence joins TRBV6-5 and TRBJ1-3; D remains ambiguous. The germline V and J ends were trimmed by 7 bases and 6 bases, with 13 bases remaining between them. The germline V gene encodes CDR1 MNHEY and CDR2 SVGAGI. The CDR3 is 13 amino acids. Written as DNA, the CDR3 is TGTGCCAGCATAACAGCTCCGGAAAACACCATATATTTT. Translated, it gives CASITAPENTIYF.

This clone was seen once. This sequence joins TRBV19 and TRBJ1-4; 7 bases line up with TRBD1. The CDR3 runs to 16 residues. The germline V gene encodes CDR1 LNHDA and CDR2 SQIVND (reference sequence). V lost 5 bases to trimming and J lost 0 bases; unmatched junction nucleotides: 6. The CDR3 loop is CASSADREPTNEKLFF. The CDR3 bases are TGTGCCAGTAGTGCCGACAGGGAACCAACTAATGAAAAACTGTTTTTT.

This clone was recorded only once. The rearrangement links TRBV5-4 to TRBJ1-5; no firm D call. The CDR3 covers 15 residues. Germline V lookup: CDR1 SGHNT, CDR2 YYREEE (reference sequence). V was cut by 0 bases and J by 8 bases, with 15 bases left in between. The CDR3 bases are TGTGCCAGCAGCTTGGGCCCTTCGGAGAGCGAGCCCCAGCATTTT. Its translation: CASSLGPSESEPQHF.

V and J are TRBV7-2 and TRBJ2-2; 7 bases are shared with TRBD1. The CDR3 is 16 residues long. CDR1 and CDR2 (germline): SGHTA, FQGNSA. V was pared by 5 bases and J by 4 bases, with 10 bases of the junction left unmatched. The DNA for the CDR3 is TGTGCCAGCAGCCCTGTAGGGGGCATGAGCACCGGGGAGCTGTTTTTT. Protein: CASSPVGGMSTGELFF.

The chain recombines TRBV24-1 with TRBJ2-1; 10 bases are a match to TRBD1. Germline V lookup: CDR1 KGHDR, CDR2 SFDVKD. V shed 4 bases, J shed 5 bases, and the junction held 7 bases outside the gene matches. The CDR3 runs 16 residues. CDR3 region: CATSDAGTGANNEQFF. The DNA of the CDR3 is TGTGCCACCAGTGACGCCGGGACAGGGGCTAACAATGAGCAGTTCTTC.